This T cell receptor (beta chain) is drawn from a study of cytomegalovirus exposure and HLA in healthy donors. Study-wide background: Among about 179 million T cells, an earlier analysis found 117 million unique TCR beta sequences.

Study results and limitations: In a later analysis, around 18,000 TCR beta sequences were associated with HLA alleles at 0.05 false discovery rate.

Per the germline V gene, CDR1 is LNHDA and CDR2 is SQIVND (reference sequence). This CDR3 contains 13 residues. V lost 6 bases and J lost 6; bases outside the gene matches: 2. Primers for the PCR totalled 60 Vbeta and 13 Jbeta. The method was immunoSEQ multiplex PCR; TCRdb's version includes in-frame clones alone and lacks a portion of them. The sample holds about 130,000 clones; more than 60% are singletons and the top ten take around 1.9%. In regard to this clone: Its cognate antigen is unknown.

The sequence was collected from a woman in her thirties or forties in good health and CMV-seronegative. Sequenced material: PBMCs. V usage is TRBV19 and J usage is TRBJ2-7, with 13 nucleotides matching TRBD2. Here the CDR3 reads CASSGLAGVEQYF. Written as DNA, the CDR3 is TGTGCCAGTAGCGGACTAGCGGGAGTCGAGCAGTACTTC.